This section outlines one TCR beta chain sequence together with its context. The record originates from a study of blood T cell repertoires in COVID-19. Study summary: The United States, Italy and Spain provided the acute and convalescent COVID-19 samples.

Profiled with immunoSEQ multiplex PCR; TCRdb holds only in-frame clones, not every one. The sample yields 100,000 or so clones, 85% seen once. With 5 bases clipped from V and 2 bases from J, the junction kept 5 bases outside the gene matches. The CDR3 has 14 residues. Germline-derived CDR1 and CDR2 are SGHTA and FQGNSA. This clonotype was sampled from a man aged 55 to 70 with acute or convalescent COVID-19. The V and J genes are TRBV7-2 and TRBJ1-2, with 7 bases matching TRBD1. Sequencing input: peripheral blood. CDR3 bases: TGTGCCAGCAGCCCGGGCAGGGGGAACTATGGCTACACCTTC. This gives the protein CASSPGRGNYGYTF. The full variable domain, completed using reference TRBV7-2 and TRBJ1-2, is GAGVSQSPSNKVTEKGKDVELRCDPISGHTALYWYRQSLGQGLEFLIYFQGNSAPDKSGLPSDRFSAERTGGSVSTLTIQRTQQEDSAVYLCASSPGRGNYGYTFGSGTRLTVV.